Below are 27 T cell receptor beta chains sequenced from a single sample in a study of T cells after yellow fever vaccination. In TCRdb, the 5' RACE reads were re-called with MiXCR into one record per CDR3 protein. The sample records roughly 160,000 distinct CDR3 sequences, 7% to 10% being singletons. The sample was CD8+ T cells sorted from PBMCs, taken 45 days after the yellow fever booster vaccination. These receptors all come from a man aged 18 to 35 who received the YFV17D yellow fever vaccine.

This clonotype was observed a single time. The rearrangement joins TRBV12-3 or TRBV12-4 to TRBJ2-2, with a tentative D call TRBD1 (5 bases). The CDR3 has 16 residues. Trimming pared 0 bases from V and 1 base from J, leaving 9 bases between. CDR3 in DNA: TGTGCCAGCAGTTTAGCCCGCAGGGTGAACACCGGGGAGCTGTTTTTT. Its translation is CASSLARRVNTGELFF.

Many counts were recorded for this clonotype. The rearrangement joins TRBV20-1 to TRBJ2-7; D gene unclear. The CDR3 length is 13 residues. The ends were cut back, 0 bases at V and 3 bases at J, with 9 bases in the middle. The germline gives CDR1 DFQATT, CDR2 SNEGSKA (reference sequence). The CDR3 protein is CSARDETDYEQYF. The CDR3 bases are TGCAGTGCTAGAGATGAAACCGACTACGAGCAGTACTTC.

This clonotype occurred a few times. The rearrangement joins TRBV15 to TRBJ2-1; D unresolved. V was pared by 5 bases and J by 2 bases, with 13 bases between. Germline values: CDR1 LNHNV, CDR2 YYDKDF (reference sequence). The CDR3 has 15 amino acids. The CDR3 sequence is CATSVLERTYNEQFF. In DNA form, the CDR3 reads TGTGCCACCAGCGTCCTCGAGAGAACCTACAATGAGCAGTTCTTC.

This chain links TRBV6-5 with TRBJ2-7; the D call may be TRBD1 or TRBD2 (5 bases each). V lost 1 base and J lost 0, with 10 bases in between. The CDR3 length is 15 residues. Germline V gene sequence: CDR1 MNHEY, CDR2 SVGAGI. The CDR3 region is CASSYLSGSSYEQYF. CDR3 DNA sequence: TGTGCCAGCAGTTACTTATCAGGGAGCTCCTACGAGCAGTACTTC.

This clonotype occurred a few times. The chain combines TRBV4-1 with TRBJ2-3; D not resolved. Germline-derived CDR1 and CDR2 are MGHRA and YSYEKL. V was trimmed by 0 bases and J by 0 bases, leaving 7 bases between them. The CDR3 has 15 amino acids. The CDR3 bases are TGCGCCAGCAGCCAAGATAGAGAAAGCACAGATACGCAGTATTTT. The encoded protein is CASSQDRESTDTQYF.

The chain recombines TRBV15 with TRBJ2-7; D ambiguous. Trimming left V 0 bases short and J 0 bases short, with 6 bases between. CDR1 LNHNV and CDR2 YYDKDF come from the germline V gene (reference sequence). The CDR3 runs to 14 residues. The CDR3 loop reads CATSRDGPSYEQYF. CDR3 bases: TGTGCCACCAGCAGAGATGGGCCCTCCTACGAGCAGTACTTC.

The V call is TRBV29-1, the J call TRBJ2-7, with TRBD2 identical over 7 bases. Germline V gene sequence: CDR1 SQVTM, CDR2 ANQGSEA. The CDR3 loop spans 12 amino acids. With 7 bases clipped from V and 7 bases from J, the junction kept 10 bases outside the gene matches. CDR3 sequence: CSAAGRAGEQYF. CDR3 nucleotides: TGCAGCGCGGCAGGGAGGGCGGGTGAGCAGTACTTC.

There are many counts of this clonotype. The chain has TRBV20-1 and TRBJ2-1, with unresolved D. CDR1 and CDR2 from the germline V gene are DFQATT and SNEGSKA (reference sequence). The CDR3 runs 13 residues. V lost 3 bases and J lost 5, with 11 bases in between. The CDR3: CSARAWTDNEQFF. The CDR3 DNA is TGCAGTGCTAGGGCCTGGACGGACAATGAGCAGTTCTTC.

This clonotype showed up just a few times. The J gene is TRBJ2-1, the V gene TRBV4-3, with 8 positions matching TRBD2. V lost 3 bases, J lost 10 bases, and 8 bases stayed unmatched. Looked up from germline, CDR1 is LGHNA and CDR2 is YSLEER. CDR3 length equals 14 residues. This CDR3 reads CASSHGREGGEQFF. In nucleotides, the CDR3 is TGCGCCAGCAGCCACGGCCGGGAGGGGGGGGAGCAGTTCTTC.

This clonotype showed up just a few times. V usage is TRBV29-1 and J usage is TRBJ1-1; the D gene is possibly TRBD1 (5 bases). CDR1 SQVTM and CDR2 ANQGSEA come from the germline V gene. The CDR3 is made up of 12 amino acids. V lost 5 bases and J lost 4, with 11 bases in between. CDR3 DNA sequence: TGCAGCGTTAAGGGGCAGGGCACTGAAGCTTTCTTT. This sequence encodes CSVKGQGTEAFF.

A few counts support this clonotype. V and J are TRBV7-9 and TRBJ2-7; D gene ambiguous. V was cut by 6 bases and J by 5 bases, with 11 bases left in between. CDR3 length: 12 residues. Germline CDR1 SEHNR, CDR2 FQNEAQ (reference sequence). As DNA, the CDR3 is TGTGCCAGCAGTTGGGATGGGCACGAGCAGTACGTC. This codes for CASSWDGHEQYV.

This clonotype was counted ten times or more. The chain carries TRBV11-2 and TRBJ2-3; 8 bases are shared with TRBD1. Trimming removed 2 bases from V and 6 bases from J; junction bases left unmatched: 7. From germline, CDR1 is SGHAT and CDR2 FQNNGV. This CDR3 region has 15 residues. CDR3 coding DNA: TGTGCCAGCAGCTTAATCGGACAGGGCGGGGATACGCAGTATTTT. It translates to CASSLIGQGGDTQYF.

The CDR3 region has the DNA TGTGCCAGCAGTGACATGGATACTAACTATGGCTACACCTTC. It encodes CASSDMDTNYGYTF. The chain employs TRBV2 and TRBJ1-2, with D unclear. Trimming took 3 bases from V and 0 from J, leaving 8 bases between them. The CDR3 contains 14 residues. Germline V gene lookup returns CDR1 SNHLY and CDR2 FYNNEI.

This clonotype was detected a few times. CDR3 region: CAGQGGELDGYTF. CDR3 DNA: TGTGCCGGCCAGGGAGGGGAGCTCGATGGCTACACCTTC. The V gene is TRBV7-9, the J gene TRBJ1-2; possible D gene TRBD1, 5 bases. The V end lost 11 bases, the J end lost 6 bases, and 19 bases lay between the germline ends. The germline CDR1 and CDR2 sequences are SEHNR and FQNEAQ (reference sequence). CDR3 length: 13 residues.

The rearrangement uses TRBV7-2 and TRBJ2-7, with D perhaps being TRBD1 or TRBD2 (5 bases each). Per the germline V gene, CDR1 is SGHTA and CDR2 is FQGNSA. The CDR3 runs to 16 residues. The V end lost 7 bases, the J end lost 3 bases, and 22 bases lay between the germline ends. The CDR3 DNA is TGTGCCAGCACCTTTCTCCGGGGCAAGTCGGTCTACGAGCAGTACTTC. It yields the protein CASTFLRGKSVYEQYF.

V gene TRBV2 combines with J gene TRBJ1-1; 7 nucleotides match TRBD1. V was pared by 2 bases and J by 3 bases, with 6 bases of the junction left unmatched. Germline V CDR1 and CDR2: SNHLY, FYNNEI. This CDR3 has 15 residues. DNA for the CDR3: TGTGCCAGCAGTGAACGATCGACAGGGTACACTGAAGCTTTCTTT. Protein: CASSERSTGYTEAFF.

Ten or more counts support this clonotype. The rearrangement links TRBV6-1 to TRBJ1-5; 7 bases agree with TRBD1. Per germline, CDR1 MNHNS and CDR2 SASEGT. The CDR3 length is 14 residues. V was pared by 6 bases and J by 6 bases, with 8 bases of the junction left unmatched. This chain's CDR3 is CASRTGRVGQPQHF. CDR3 nucleotide sequence: TGTGCCAGCAGGACAGGGAGAGTGGGTCAGCCCCAGCATTTT.

This clonotype was counted many times. The chain has TRBV3-1 and TRBJ2-7, with D hard to call. The CDR3 runs to 16 residues. The germline CDR1 and CDR2 sequences are LGHDT and YNNKEL (reference sequence). V lost 1 base and J 2 bases, leaving 15 bases between the germline ends. This CDR3 reads CASSQATASETYEQYF. In DNA form, the CDR3 reads TGTGCCAGCAGCCAAGCAACGGCGTCTGAGACCTACGAGCAGTACTTC.

This clonotype was counted between two and nine times. The chain uses TRBV7-3 and TRBJ2-3; no clear D. This CDR3 comprises 16 residues. Trimming shortened V by 1 base and J by 0 bases, and 11 bases separated the two germline ends. The germline gives CDR1 SGHTA, CDR2 FQGTGA. In DNA, the CDR3 is TGTGCCAGCAGCTTAATCGAAAGTTCTAGCACAGATACGCAGTATTTT. Its translation is CASSLIESSSTDTQYF.

This clonotype was seen only a few times. This chain uses TRBV4-3 with TRBJ2-3; 7 bases align to TRBD1. V lost 1 base and J lost 1; bases outside the gene matches: 2. Germline loops: CDR1 LGHNA, CDR2 YSLEER. The CDR3 sequence is 15 residues long. The CDR3 protein is CASSQGDRRTDTQYF. The CDR3 DNA follows: TGCGCCAGCAGCCAAGGGGACAGACGCACAGATACGCAGTATTTT.

This clonotype was counted once. The rearrangement links TRBV7-7 to TRBJ2-3; the D call may be TRBD1 or TRBD2 (6 bases each). From germline, CDR1 is SSHAT and CDR2 FNYEAQ (reference sequence). The CDR3 is 13 amino acids. The ends were cut back, 4 bases at V and 4 bases at J, with 9 bases in the middle. CDR3 residues: CASSYREADTQYF. In nucleotides, the CDR3 is TGTGCCAGCAGCTACAGGGAGGCAGATACGCAGTATTTT. Complete variable domain (other parts from reference TRBV7-7 and TRBJ2-3): GAGVSQSPRYKVTKRGQDVTLRCDPISSHATLYWYQQALGQGPEFLTYFNYEAQPDKSGLPSDRFSAERPEGSISTLTIQRTEQRDSAMYRCASSYREADTQYFGPGTRLTVL.

V gene TRBV28 combines with J gene TRBJ2-5; 7 bases align to TRBD1. There are 15 residues in the CDR3. Germline CDR1 MDHEN, CDR2 SYDVKM. V lost 10 bases and J lost 2; bases outside the gene matches: 13. The CDR3 sequence is CATAVRGNLQETQYF. DNA for the CDR3: TGTGCCACCGCTGTCAGGGGGAATTTACAAGAGACCCAGTACTTC.

This rearrangement joins TRBV12-3 or TRBV12-4 to TRBJ2-7; D is ambiguous. The CDR3 consists of 14 residues. V shed 3 bases and J shed 3 bases, with 12 bases lying between them. Here the CDR3 DNA reads TGTGCCAGCAGTTTTTCCGGCACCCACTACGAGCAGTACGTC. Translation gives CASSFSGTHYEQYV.

This chain links TRBV20-1 with TRBJ1-1; D uncertain. V dropped 2 bases and J dropped 1 base, with 8 bases sitting between them. This CDR3 comprises 13 residues. Per germline, CDR1 DFQATT and CDR2 SNEGSKA (reference sequence). The CDR3 bases are TGCAGTGCTAGAAAAGCAGAGAACACTGAAGCTTTCTTT. It codes for CSARKAENTEAFF.

The sample holds many counts of this clonotype. The chain recombines TRBV7-9 with TRBJ2-3; D unclear. The DNA matches TRBJ2-5 better at its end, which makes the J call doubtful. The V gene's germline CDR1 is SEHNR and CDR2 FQNEAQ (reference sequence). The CDR3 runs to 11 residues. The CDR3 sequence is CASSFADTQYF. For the CDR3, the DNA is TGTGCCAGCAGCTTTGCGGATACCCAGTACTTC.

The rearrangement joins TRBV7-9 to TRBJ2-3; TRBD2 matches 12 bases. With V trimmed by 5 bases and J by 1 base, 4 bases remained unmatched. Germline V CDR1 and CDR2: SEHNR, FQNEAQ (reference sequence). The CDR3 consists of 16 residues. The CDR3 loop is CASSVTSGGRTDTQYF. The CDR3, as DNA: TGTGCCAGCAGCGTAACTAGCGGGGGGCGCACAGATACGCAGTATTTT.

This clonotype was counted ten times or more. The chain recombines TRBV5-4 with TRBJ2-2; the match to TRBD2 covers 13 bases. The germline CDR1 and CDR2 sequences are SGHNT and YYREEE (reference sequence). The CDR3 has 16 amino acids. V was pared by 7 bases and J by 2 bases, with 5 bases of the junction left unmatched. The CDR3 is CASEGLAGPNTGELFF. CDR3 bases: TGTGCCAGCGAGGGACTAGCGGGGCCCAACACCGGGGAGCTGTTTTTT. The full variable domain, in which reference TRBV5-4 and TRBJ2-2 provide the parts outside the CDR3, is ETGVTQSPTHLIKTRGQQVTLRCSSQSGHNTVSWYQQALGQGPQFIFQYYREEENGRGNFPPRFSGLQFPNYSSELNVNALELDDSALYLCASEGLAGPNTGELFFGEGSRLTVL.